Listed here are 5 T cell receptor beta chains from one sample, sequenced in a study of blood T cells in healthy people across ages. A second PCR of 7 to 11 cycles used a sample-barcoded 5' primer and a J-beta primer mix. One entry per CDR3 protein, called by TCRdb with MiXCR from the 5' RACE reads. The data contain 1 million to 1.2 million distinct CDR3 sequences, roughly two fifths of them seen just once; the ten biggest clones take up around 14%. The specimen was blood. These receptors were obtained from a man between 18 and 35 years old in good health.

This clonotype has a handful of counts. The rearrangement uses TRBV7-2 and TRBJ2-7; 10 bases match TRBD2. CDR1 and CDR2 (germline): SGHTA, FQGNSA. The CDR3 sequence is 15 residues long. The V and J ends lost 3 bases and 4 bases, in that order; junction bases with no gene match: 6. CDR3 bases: TGTGCCAGCAGCTTTAGCGGGGGGCCAAGGTACGAGCAGTACTTC. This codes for CASSFSGGPRYEQYF.

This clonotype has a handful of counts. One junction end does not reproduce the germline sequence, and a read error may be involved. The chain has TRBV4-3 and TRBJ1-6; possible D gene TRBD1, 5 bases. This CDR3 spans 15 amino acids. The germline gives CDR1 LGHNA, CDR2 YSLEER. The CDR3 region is CASSQETGSNSPFHF. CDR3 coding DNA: TGCGCCAGCAGCCAAGAAACAGGATCTAATTCACCCTTCCACTTT.

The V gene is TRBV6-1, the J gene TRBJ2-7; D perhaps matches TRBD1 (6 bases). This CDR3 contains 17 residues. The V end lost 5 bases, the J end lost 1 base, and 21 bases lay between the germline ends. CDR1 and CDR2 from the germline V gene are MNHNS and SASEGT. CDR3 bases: TGTGCCAGCAGTCCGACCTCCGGGACACCTTATTCCTACGAGCAGTACTTC. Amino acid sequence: CASSPTSGTPYSYEQYF.

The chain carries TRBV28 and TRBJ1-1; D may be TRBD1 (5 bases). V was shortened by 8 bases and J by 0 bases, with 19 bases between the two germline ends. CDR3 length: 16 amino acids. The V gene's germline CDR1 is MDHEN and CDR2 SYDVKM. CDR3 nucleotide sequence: TGTGCCAGCGGATCGTTCTCAGGGTTCGTGAACACTGAAGCTTTCTTT. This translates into CASGSFSGFVNTEAFF.

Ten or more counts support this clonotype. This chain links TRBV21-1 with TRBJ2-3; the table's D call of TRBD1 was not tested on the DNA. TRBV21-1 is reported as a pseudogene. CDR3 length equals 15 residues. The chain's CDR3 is CASSSRTGITDTQYF. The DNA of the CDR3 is TGTGCCAGCAGCTCCCGGACAGGGATCACAGATACGCAGTATTTT.